A single sample gave rise to the 3 T cell receptor beta chains below, sequenced in a study of cytomegalovirus exposure and HLA in healthy donors. Assay used: immunoSEQ multiplex PCR; TCRdb lists only in-frame clones, some missing. The sample has more than 90,000 clones, more than 75% seen once. Input material: PBMCs. All receptors derive from a man between 18 and 35 years old in good health and CMV-seronegative.

This clone was seen only a few times. V and J are TRBV21-1 and TRBJ1-5; the DNA was not used to check the table's D call, TRBD1. TRBV21-1 is flagged as a pseudogene. This CDR3 has 14 amino acids. The CDR3 nucleotides read TGTGCCAGCAGCCCGACAGGGGCCAATCAGCCCCAGCATTTT. Its translation is CASSPTGANQPQHF.

This chain links TRBV25-1 with TRBJ1-1, with D possibly being TRBD1 (6 bases). V lost 6 bases, J lost 4 bases, and 15 bases lay in between. This CDR3 comprises 14 residues. Germline values: CDR1 MGHDK, CDR2 SYGVNS. The CDR3 is CASRGGVGGTEAFF. CDR3 in DNA: TGTGCCAGCAGGGGGGGGGTAGGGGGCACTGAAGCTTTCTTT. Using reference TRBV25-1 and TRBJ1-1 for the parts outside the CDR3, the full variable domain is EADIYQTPRYLVIGTGKKITLECSQTMGHDKMYWYQQDPGMELHLIHYSYGVNSTEKGDLSSESTVSRIRTEHFPLTLESARPSHTSQYLCASRGGVGGTEAFFGQGTRLTVV.

This clone occurred a few times. The chain uses TRBV7-9 and TRBJ2-3; 11 bases map to TRBD2. The CDR3 loop spans 18 amino acids. J lost 0 bases, V lost 1 base, and 6 bases had no gene match. Germline V lookup: CDR1 SEHNR, CDR2 FQNEAQ (reference sequence). In DNA form, the CDR3 reads TGTGCCAGCAGCTTAGGCGGGACTAGCGGCCCTAGCACAGATACGCAGTATTTT. Its translation is CASSLGGTSGPSTDTQYF. The full variable domain, completed using reference TRBV7-9 and TRBJ2-3, is DTGVSQNPRHKITKRGQNVTFRCDPISEHNRLYWYRQTLGQGPEFLTYFQNEAQLEKSRLLSDRFSAERPKGSFSTLEIQRTEQGDSAMYLCASSLGGTSGPSTDTQYFGPGTRLTVL.